The 15 T cell receptor beta chains reported below all come from one sample, sequenced in a study of long-term antiretroviral therapy in people with HIV. Running of the v3.0 immunoSEQ assay took place at survey level. The data were produced by immunoSEQ multiplex PCR, yet TCRdb's version contains in-frame clones alone and is incomplete. The sample consists of some 27,000 clones, roughly 92% of them appearing once. This specimen was unsorted PBMCs, taken about 6.5 years after starting antiretroviral therapy. These receptors were taken from a woman aged 40 to 50 with HIV.

The genes are TRBV11-2 and TRBJ1-6, with D hard to call. V was pared by 6 bases and J by 1 base, with 10 bases between. The CDR3 runs 15 residues. The germline V gene has CDR1 SGHAT and CDR2 FQNNGV. The CDR3 sequence is CASSLSTSYNSPLHF. For the CDR3, the DNA is TGTGCCAGCAGTCTTTCAACTTCCTATAATTCACCCCTCCACTTT.

The chain links TRBV19 to TRBJ1-3; maybe TRBD1 (5 bases). CDR3 size: 14 residues. Trimming cost V 5 bases and J 2 bases, with 10 bases left between them. Germline CDR1 and CDR2: LNHDA and SQIVND (reference sequence). CDR3 sequence (DNA): TGTGCCAGTAGTTCCCAGGGAGCTGGAAACACCATATATTTT. It specifies CASSSQGAGNTIYF.

The chain uses TRBV9 and TRBJ2-1; the D gene is possibly TRBD1 (6 bases). Germline loops: CDR1 SGDLS, CDR2 YYNGEE. CDR3 size: 17 residues. Trimming left V 0 bases short and J 3 bases short, with 16 bases between. CDR3 coding DNA: TGTGCCAGCAGCGTAGGGGGCCAGGGGATCCGCTACAATGAGCAGTTCTTC. This codes for CASSVGGQGIRYNEQFF.

The chain combines TRBV4-3 with TRBJ2-3; tentative D call: TRBD2 (7 bases). V was trimmed by 0 bases and J by 2 bases, leaving 15 bases between them. The CDR3 runs 17 residues. The germline CDR1 and CDR2 sequences are LGHNA and YSLEER. CDR3 protein: CASSQEIGGAFTDTQYF. DNA for the CDR3: TGCGCCAGCAGCCAAGAAATAGGGGGGGCCTTCACAGATACGCAGTATTTT.

V and J are TRBV7-9 and TRBJ1-5; a weak D match, TRBD1 (5 bases). Germline assignment: CDR1 SEHNR and CDR2 FQNEAQ (reference sequence). CDR3 length equals 13 residues. Between the trimmed V and J ends, which lost 3 bases and 7 bases, there was a span of 10 bases. CDR3 sequence (DNA): TGTGCCAGCAGCTTGGGGCGGGAGCAGCCCCAGCATTTT. Translating gives CASSLGREQPQHF.

The CDR3 is CASSSGQGNTEAFF. The CDR3 coding sequence is TGTGCCAGCAGCTCGGGACAGGGGAACACTGAAGCTTTCTTT. The chain recombines TRBV6-5 with TRBJ1-1; 9 nucleotides align to TRBD1. Trimming at V came to 6 bases and at J to 1 base, leaving 3 bases not matched to a gene. CDR3 length: 14 residues. Germline V lookup: CDR1 MNHEY, CDR2 SVGAGI.

This chain joins TRBV5-8 and TRBJ2-1; D may be TRBD1 (5 bases). V lost 2 bases and J 7 bases, leaving 19 bases between the germline ends. Germline V gene lookup returns CDR1 SGHTS and CDR2 YDEGEE. CDR3 length: 16 amino acids. CDR3 amino acids: CASSFQASGWLNEQFF. The CDR3 bases are TGTGCCAGCAGCTTTCAAGCGTCAGGGTGGCTTAATGAGCAGTTCTTC.

This chain uses TRBV2 with TRBJ1-2; 12 positions match TRBD1. This CDR3 region has 13 residues. V was pared by 10 bases and J by 7 bases, with 7 bases of the junction left unmatched. Germline CDR1 and CDR2: SNHLY and FYNNEI. The CDR3 loop is CANLRDRGLGYTF. The DNA of the CDR3 is TGTGCCAATCTCCGGGACAGGGGGCTTGGCTACACCTTC.

The chain joins TRBV20-1 to TRBJ1-1, with 9 bases lining up with TRBD1. The CDR3 totals 11 residues. Germline assignment: CDR1 DFQATT and CDR2 SNEGSKA (reference sequence). V shed 7 bases, J shed 12 bases, and the junction held 9 bases outside the gene matches. The CDR3: CSVIQGARTFF. The DNA of the CDR3 is TGCAGTGTTATACAGGGGGCGAGAACTTTCTTT.

Note on this clone: Other DNA sequences in the same sample also yield this CDR3. CDR3: CASSQPSGGINEQFF. CDR3 DNA: TGCGCCAGCAGCCAGCCTAGCGGGGGAATCAATGAGCAGTTCTTC. The J gene is TRBJ2-1, the V gene TRBV4-3; TRBD2 matches at 10 bases. V dropped 3 bases and J dropped 6; count of bases not matched to a gene: 5. The CDR3 has 15 residues. Germline-derived CDR1 and CDR2 are LGHNA and YSLEER.

The V call is TRBV4-1, the J call TRBJ1-2; D may be TRBD1 (6 bases). The V end was cut by 0 bases, the J end by 7 bases, with 18 bases between. The CDR3 is 16 amino acids. Germline values: CDR1 MGHRA, CDR2 YSYEKL. The chain's CDR3 is CASSQDRTAGASGYTF. CDR3 in DNA: TGCGCCAGCAGCCAAGATAGGACGGCAGGGGCCAGTGGCTACACCTTC.

The rearrangement joins TRBV2 to TRBJ1-1, with TRBD1 identical over 7 bases. CDR3 size: 14 residues. The germline gives CDR1 SNHLY, CDR2 FYNNEI. The J segment lost 4 bases and the V segment lost 7 bases, leaving 9 bases of the junction unmatched. The CDR3 coding sequence is TGTGCCAGCATCCTACAGGGGATGGGCACTGAAGCTTTCTTT. As protein: CASILQGMGTEAFF.

This clone turned up a few times. The chain employs TRBV5-4 and TRBJ1-2; TRBD1 matches at 7 bases. After removal of 4 bases from V and 1 base from J, the junction contained 4 bases not matched to a gene. The CDR3 spans 14 residues. CDR1 is SGHNT, CDR2 YYREEE, per germline (reference sequence). For the CDR3, the DNA is TGTGCCAGCAGCCTACAGGGGCGTAACTATGGCTACACCTTC. It encodes CASSLQGRNYGYTF. The complete variable domain, with remaining parts taken from reference TRBV5-4 and TRBJ1-2, reads ETGVTQSPTHLIKTRGQQVTLRCSSQSGHNTVSWYQQALGQGPQFIFQYYREEENGRGNFPPRFSGLQFPNYSSELNVNALELDDSALYLCASSLQGRNYGYTFGSGTRLTVV.

V gene TRBV15 combines with J gene TRBJ2-7, with a tentative D call TRBD2 (6 bases). The CDR3 is 14 amino acids. With 0 bases removed from V and 3 bases from J, the gap between germline ends came to 9 bases. The germline CDR1 and CDR2 sequences are LNHNV and YYDKDF (reference sequence). This CDR3 reads CATSREGTDYEQYF. The CDR3 nucleotides read TGTGCCACCAGCAGAGAGGGGACTGACTACGAGCAGTACTTC.

The V gene is TRBV9, the J gene TRBJ2-3, with 16 bases identical to TRBD2. V lost 4 bases, J lost 0 bases, and 14 bases stayed unmatched. CDR3 length equals 21 residues. Germline V CDR1 and CDR2: SGDLS, YYNGEE. CDR3 residues: CASSPQGLAGGRGLSTDTQYF. CDR3 sequence (DNA): TGTGCCAGCAGCCCCCAGGGACTAGCGGGGGGGCGGGGATTAAGCACAGATACGCAGTATTTT.